This T cell receptor (beta chain) was captured by sequencing in a study of blood T cells in healthy people across ages. Whole-study results and caveats: It was the long-lived donors that had more naive CD4+ cells and higher diversity than aged donors.

Germline values: CDR1 ENHRY, CDR2 SYGVKD. The CDR3 is 15 residues long. The V gene lost 5 bases and the J gene lost 0 bases, with 14 bases spanning the gap. With respect to this clonotype: Its antigen is not identified.

A second about 7 to 11 cycle PCR used barcoded and J-beta primers. Each cDNA molecule carried a tag from a template-switch adaptor that contained 12 random nucleotides. Any given sample supplied a minimum of 3 million CDR3-containing paired-end reads. TCRdb passed the 5' RACE reads through MiXCR, listing each CDR3 protein once. The data hold over 1,500,000 distinct CDR3 sequences, with roughly two fifths observed a single time. The chain couples TRBV10-3 to TRBJ2-7, with a tentative D call TRBD2 (7 bases). The material sequenced was blood. The clonotype originates from a human donor in good health. In nucleotides, the CDR3 is TGTGCCATCAGTTATCAGGGAGGGGGCTCCTACGAGCAGTACTTC. It encodes CAISYQGGGSYEQYF.